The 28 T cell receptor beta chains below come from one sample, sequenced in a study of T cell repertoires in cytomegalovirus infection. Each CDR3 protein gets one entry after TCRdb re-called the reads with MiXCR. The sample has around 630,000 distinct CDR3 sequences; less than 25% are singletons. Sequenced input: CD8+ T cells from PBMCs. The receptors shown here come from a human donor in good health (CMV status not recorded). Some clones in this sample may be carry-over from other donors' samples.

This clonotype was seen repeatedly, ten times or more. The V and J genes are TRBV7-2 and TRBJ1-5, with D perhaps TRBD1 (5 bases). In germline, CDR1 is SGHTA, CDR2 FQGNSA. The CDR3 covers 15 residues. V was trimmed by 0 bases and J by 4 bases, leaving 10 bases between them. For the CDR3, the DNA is TGTGCCAGCAGCTTAGCGATGGGGGTTAATCAGCCCCAGCATTTT. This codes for CASSLAMGVNQPQHF.

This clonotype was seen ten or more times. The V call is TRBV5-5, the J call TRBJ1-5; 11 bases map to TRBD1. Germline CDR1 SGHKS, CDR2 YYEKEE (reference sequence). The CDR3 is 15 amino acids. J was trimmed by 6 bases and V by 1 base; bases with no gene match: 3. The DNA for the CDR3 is TGTGCCAGCAGCTTGACGGACAGGGGGCGTCAGCCCCAGCATTTT. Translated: CASSLTDRGRQPQHF.

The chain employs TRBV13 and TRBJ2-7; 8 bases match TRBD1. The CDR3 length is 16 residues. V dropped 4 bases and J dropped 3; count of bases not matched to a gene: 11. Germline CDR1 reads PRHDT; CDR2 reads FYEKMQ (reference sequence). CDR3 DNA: TGTGCCAGCAGCTCGCCCCAGGGACAGGCCTACTACGAGCAGTACTTC. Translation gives CASSSPQGQAYYEQYF.

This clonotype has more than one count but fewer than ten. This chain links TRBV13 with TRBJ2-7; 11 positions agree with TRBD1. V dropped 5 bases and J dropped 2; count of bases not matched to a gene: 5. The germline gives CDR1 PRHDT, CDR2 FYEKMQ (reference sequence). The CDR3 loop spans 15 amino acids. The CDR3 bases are TGTGCCAGCAGCCCGGGACAGGGGGTAACCTACGAGCAGTACTTC. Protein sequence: CASSPGQGVTYEQYF.

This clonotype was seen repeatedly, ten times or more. CDR3 coding DNA: TGTGCCAGCAGTGCTCCGGGACAGGGGGCGTACAATGAGCAGTTCTTC. This encodes CASSAPGQGAYNEQFF. The J gene is TRBJ2-1, the V gene TRBV28; 12 bases fit TRBD1. Germline CDR1 MDHEN, CDR2 SYDVKM. J gave up 4 bases and V 5 bases, and 6 bases lay outside the gene matches. The CDR3 contains 16 residues. Complete variable domain (other parts from reference TRBV28 and TRBJ2-1): DVKVTQSSRYLVKRTGEKVFLECVQDMDHENMFWYRQDPGLGLRLIYFSYDVKMKEKGDIPEGYSVSREKKERFSLILESASTNQTSMYLCASSAPGQGAYNEQFFGPGTRLTVL.

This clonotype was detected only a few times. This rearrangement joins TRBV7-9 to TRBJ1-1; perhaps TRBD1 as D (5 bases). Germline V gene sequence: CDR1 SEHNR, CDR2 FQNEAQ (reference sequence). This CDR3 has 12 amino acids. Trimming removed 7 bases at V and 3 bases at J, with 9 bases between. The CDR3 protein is CASNPGDTEAFF. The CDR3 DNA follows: TGTGCCAGCAACCCGGGGGACACTGAAGCTTTCTTT.

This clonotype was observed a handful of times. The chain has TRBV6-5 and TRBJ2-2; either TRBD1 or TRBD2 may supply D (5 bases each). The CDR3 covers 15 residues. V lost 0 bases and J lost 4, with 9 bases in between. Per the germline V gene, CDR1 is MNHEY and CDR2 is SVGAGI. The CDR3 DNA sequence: TGTGCCAGCAGTTACTCCGGGACGGGCACCGGGGAGCTGTTTTTT. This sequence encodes CASSYSGTGTGELFF.

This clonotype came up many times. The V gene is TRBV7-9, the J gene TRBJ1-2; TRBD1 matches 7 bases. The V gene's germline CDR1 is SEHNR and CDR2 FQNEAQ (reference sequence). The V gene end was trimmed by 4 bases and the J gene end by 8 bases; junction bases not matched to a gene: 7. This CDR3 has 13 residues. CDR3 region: CASSSGQSSGYTF. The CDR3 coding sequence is TGTGCCAGCAGCTCGGGACAGTCAAGCGGCTACACCTTC.

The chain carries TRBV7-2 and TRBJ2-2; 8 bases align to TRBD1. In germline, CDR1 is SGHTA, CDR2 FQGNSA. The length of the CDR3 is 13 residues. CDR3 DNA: TGTGCGGGATCGGACAGGGCGGGCGGGGAGCTGTTTTTT. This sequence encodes CAGSDRAGGELFF.

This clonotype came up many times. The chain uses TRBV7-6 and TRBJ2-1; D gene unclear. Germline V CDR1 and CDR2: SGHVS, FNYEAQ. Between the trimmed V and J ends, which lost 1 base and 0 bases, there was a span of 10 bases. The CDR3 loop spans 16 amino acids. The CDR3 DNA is TGTGCCAGCAGCTTAGAGGGCGGAAGCTCCTACAATGAGCAGTTCTTC. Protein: CASSLEGGSSYNEQFF.

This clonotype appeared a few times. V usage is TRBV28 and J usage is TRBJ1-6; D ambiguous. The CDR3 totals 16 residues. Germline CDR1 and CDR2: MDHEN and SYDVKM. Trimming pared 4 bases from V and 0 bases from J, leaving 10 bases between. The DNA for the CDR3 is TGTGCCAGCAGTTCCTTAGGGAGCTCCTATAATTCACCCCTCCACTTT. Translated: CASSSLGSSYNSPLHF.

CDR3 sequence reads: CSAALGAYEQYF. CDR3 coding DNA: TGCAGCGCTGCACTGGGAGCCTACGAGCAGTACTTC. J is TRBJ2-7 and V is TRBV29-1; the D gene is possibly TRBD2 (5 bases). The germline CDR1 and CDR2 sequences are SQVTM and ANQGSEA. V was trimmed by 7 bases and J by 2 bases, leaving 12 bases between them. The CDR3 spans 12 residues.

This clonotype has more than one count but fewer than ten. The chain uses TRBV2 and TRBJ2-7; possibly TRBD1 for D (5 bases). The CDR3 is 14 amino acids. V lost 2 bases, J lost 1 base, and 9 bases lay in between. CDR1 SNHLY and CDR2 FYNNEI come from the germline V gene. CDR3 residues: CASSEWQGSYEQYV. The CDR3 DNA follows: TGTGCCAGCAGTGAATGGCAGGGTTCCTACGAGCAGTACGTC.

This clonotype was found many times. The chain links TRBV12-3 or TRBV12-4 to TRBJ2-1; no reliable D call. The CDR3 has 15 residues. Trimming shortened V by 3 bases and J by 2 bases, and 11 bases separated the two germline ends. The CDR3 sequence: CASSFFRRTYNEQFF. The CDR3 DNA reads TGTGCCAGCAGTTTTTTCAGGCGGACCTACAATGAGCAGTTCTTC.

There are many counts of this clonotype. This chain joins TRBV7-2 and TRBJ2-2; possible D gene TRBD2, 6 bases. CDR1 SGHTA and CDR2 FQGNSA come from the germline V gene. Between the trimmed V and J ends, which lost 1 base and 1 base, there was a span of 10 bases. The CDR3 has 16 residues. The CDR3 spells CASSLGTTKNTGELFF. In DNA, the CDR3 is TGTGCCAGCAGCTTAGGGACTACTAAGAACACCGGGGAGCTGTTTTTT.

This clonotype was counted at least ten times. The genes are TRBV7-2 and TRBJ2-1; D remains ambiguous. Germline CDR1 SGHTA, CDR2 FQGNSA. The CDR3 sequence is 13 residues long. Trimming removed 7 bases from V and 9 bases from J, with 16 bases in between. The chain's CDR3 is CASTSDPYSEQFF. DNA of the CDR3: TGTGCCAGCACCTCGGATCCCTACTCTGAGCAGTTCTTC.

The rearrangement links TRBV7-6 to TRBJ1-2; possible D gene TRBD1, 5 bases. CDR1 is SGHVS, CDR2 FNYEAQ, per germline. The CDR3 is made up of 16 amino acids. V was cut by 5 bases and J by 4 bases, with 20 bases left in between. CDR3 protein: CASSPTPPGTPYGYTF. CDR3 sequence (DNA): TGTGCCAGCAGCCCCACCCCACCCGGGACGCCCTATGGCTACACCTTC.

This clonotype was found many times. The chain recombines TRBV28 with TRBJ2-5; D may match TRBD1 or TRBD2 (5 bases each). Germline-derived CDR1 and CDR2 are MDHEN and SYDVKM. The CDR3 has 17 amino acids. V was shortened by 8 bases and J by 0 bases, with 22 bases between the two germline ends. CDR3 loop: CASAPSPGPKYQETQYF. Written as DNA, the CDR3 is TGTGCCAGCGCCCCTTCGCCGGGACCCAAGTACCAAGAGACCCAGTACTTC. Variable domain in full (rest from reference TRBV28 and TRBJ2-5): DVKVTQSSRYLVKRTGEKVFLECVQDMDHENMFWYRQDPGLGLRLIYFSYDVKMKEKGDIPEGYSVSREKKERFSLILESASTNQTSMYLCASAPSPGPKYQETQYFGPGTRLLVL.

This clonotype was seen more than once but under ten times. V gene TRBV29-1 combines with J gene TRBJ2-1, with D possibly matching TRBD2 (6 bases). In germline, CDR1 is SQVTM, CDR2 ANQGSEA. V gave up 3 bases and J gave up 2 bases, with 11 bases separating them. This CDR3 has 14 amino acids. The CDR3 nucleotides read TGCAGCGTTGACGGAGGGATGACCTACAATGAGCAGTTCTTC. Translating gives CSVDGGMTYNEQFF.

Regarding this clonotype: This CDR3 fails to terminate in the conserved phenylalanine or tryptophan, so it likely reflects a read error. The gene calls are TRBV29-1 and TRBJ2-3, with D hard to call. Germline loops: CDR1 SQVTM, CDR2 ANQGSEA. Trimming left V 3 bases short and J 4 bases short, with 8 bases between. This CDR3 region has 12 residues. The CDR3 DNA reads TGCAGCGTTGATTTCCGAGCAGATACGCAGTATTGT. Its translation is CSVDFRADTQYC.

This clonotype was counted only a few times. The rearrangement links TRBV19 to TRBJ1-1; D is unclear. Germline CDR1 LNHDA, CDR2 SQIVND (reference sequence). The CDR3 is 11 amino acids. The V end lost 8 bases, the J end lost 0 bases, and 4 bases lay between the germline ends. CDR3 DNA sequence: TGTGCCAGTGAAGTGAACACTGAAGCTTTCTTT. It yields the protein CASEVNTEAFF.

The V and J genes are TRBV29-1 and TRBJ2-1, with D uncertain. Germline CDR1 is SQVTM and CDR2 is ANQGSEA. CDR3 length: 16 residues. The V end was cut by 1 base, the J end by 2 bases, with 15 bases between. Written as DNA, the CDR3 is TGCAGCGTTGAAGGGAGTGCATACGGCACCTACAATGAGCAGTTCTTC. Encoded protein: CSVEGSAYGTYNEQFF.

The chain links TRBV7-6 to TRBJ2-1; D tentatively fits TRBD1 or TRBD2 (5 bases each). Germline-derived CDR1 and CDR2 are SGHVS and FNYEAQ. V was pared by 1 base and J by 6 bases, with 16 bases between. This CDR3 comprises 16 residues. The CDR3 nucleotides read TGTGCCAGCAGCTTAGGACAGCCGGGACCCCGCAATGAGCAGTTCTTC. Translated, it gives CASSLGQPGPRNEQFF.

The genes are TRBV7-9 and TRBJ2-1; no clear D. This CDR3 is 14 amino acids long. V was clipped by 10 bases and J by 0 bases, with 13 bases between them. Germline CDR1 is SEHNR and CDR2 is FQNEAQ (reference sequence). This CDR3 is CANHFQDSYNEQFF. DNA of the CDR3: TGTGCCAACCATTTCCAGGACTCCTACAATGAGCAGTTCTTC.

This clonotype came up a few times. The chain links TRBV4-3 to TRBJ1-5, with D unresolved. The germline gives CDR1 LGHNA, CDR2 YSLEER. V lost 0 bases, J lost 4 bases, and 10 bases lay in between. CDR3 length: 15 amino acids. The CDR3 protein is CASSQDRAVNQPQHF. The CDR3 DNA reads TGCGCCAGCAGCCAAGATCGGGCAGTAAATCAGCCCCAGCATTTT.

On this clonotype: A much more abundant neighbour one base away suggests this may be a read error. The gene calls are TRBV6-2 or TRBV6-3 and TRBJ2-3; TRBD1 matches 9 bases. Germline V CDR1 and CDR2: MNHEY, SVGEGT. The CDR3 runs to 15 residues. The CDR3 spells CANSYVGQGGNTQYF. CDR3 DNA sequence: TGTGCCAACAGTTACGTGGGACAGGGTGGGAATACGCAGTATTTT.

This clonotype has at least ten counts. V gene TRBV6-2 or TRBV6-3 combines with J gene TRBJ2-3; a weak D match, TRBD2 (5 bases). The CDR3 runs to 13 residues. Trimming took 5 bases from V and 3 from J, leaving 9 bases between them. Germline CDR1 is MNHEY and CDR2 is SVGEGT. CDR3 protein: CASSTGETDTQYF. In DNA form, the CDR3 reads TGTGCCAGCAGTACCGGGGAGACAGATACGCAGTATTTT.

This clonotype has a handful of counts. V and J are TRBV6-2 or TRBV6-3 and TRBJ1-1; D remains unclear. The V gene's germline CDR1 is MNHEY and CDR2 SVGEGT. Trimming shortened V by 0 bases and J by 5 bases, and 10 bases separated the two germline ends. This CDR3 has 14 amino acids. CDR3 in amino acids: CASSYSWAGTEAFF. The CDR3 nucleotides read TGTGCCAGCAGTTACTCGTGGGCCGGGACTGAAGCTTTCTTT.